A single sample is the source of the 11 T cell receptor beta chains below, sequenced in a study of T-cell memory formation after mild COVID-19. TCRdb passed the 5' RACE reads through MiXCR, listing each CDR3 protein once. This sample has approximately 440,000 distinct CDR3 sequences, with around 20% found just once. The source material was PBMCs or a T cell subset sorted from them (not recorded which). Every receptor here comes from an adult woman who had mild COVID-19 (a few samples of this study predate the infection). Cell type and time point are not known.

This clonotype was seen a handful of times. The chain carries TRBV29-1 and TRBJ1-2; 8 positions agree with TRBD1. CDR3 length: 14 residues. The V gene's germline CDR1 is SQVTM and CDR2 ANQGSEA. J lost 1 base, V lost 3 bases, and 4 bases had no gene match. CDR3 amino acids: CSVEAGGLNYGYTF. The CDR3 DNA reads TGCAGCGTTGAGGCAGGGGGCCTTAACTATGGCTACACCTTC.

The CDR3 region is CASSLALTREDAYNEQFF. In DNA, the CDR3 is TGTGCCAGCAGCTTAGCGCTCACGCGGGAGGACGCCTACAATGAGCAGTTCTTC. This rearrangement joins TRBV7-9 to TRBJ2-1; 8 nucleotides line up with TRBD2. Germline lookup yields CDR1 SEHNR and CDR2 FQNEAQ (reference sequence). V shed 0 bases, J shed 2 bases, and the junction held 9 bases outside the gene matches. The CDR3 spans 18 residues.

This clonotype was observed a handful of times. CDR3 residues: CASSGTSGISTDTQYF. CDR3 sequence (DNA): TGTGCCAGCTCCGGGACTAGCGGAATAAGCACAGATACGCAGTATTTT. The gene calls are TRBV9 and TRBJ2-3; 11 bases align to TRBD2. The ends lost 7 bases at V and 0 bases at J; junction bases unmatched: 7. Germline CDR1 is SGDLS and CDR2 is YYNGEE. The CDR3 has 16 residues.

This clonotype showed up just a few times. The chain joins TRBV5-6 to TRBJ2-1, with TRBD1 identical over 7 bases. This CDR3 region has 15 residues. CDR1 SGHDT and CDR2 YYEEEE come from the germline V gene. V shed 4 bases and J 2 bases; nucleotides not matched to a gene: 6. CDR3 nucleotide sequence: TGTGCCAGCAGCCTTTACAGGGGACCCTACAATGAGCAGTTCTTC. This sequence encodes CASSLYRGPYNEQFF.

The chain links TRBV5-1 to TRBJ2-7; 7 nucleotides line up with TRBD2. This CDR3 is built from 15 residues. CDR1 is SGHRS and CDR2 is YFSETQ in the germline V gene. Germline trimming cut 2 bases from V and 0 bases from J; bases unmatched to any gene: 5. CDR3 region: CASSFEGGTSYEQYF. The CDR3 region has the DNA TGCGCCAGCAGCTTCGAGGGAGGGACCTCCTACGAGCAGTACTTC.

The genes are TRBV5-1 and TRBJ2-1, with 10 bases matching TRBD2. The V gene's germline CDR1 is SGHRS and CDR2 YFSETQ. The V segment lost 1 base and the J segment 5 bases; nucleotides outside the gene matches: 6. The CDR3 covers 16 residues. The CDR3 bases are TGCGCCAGCAGCTTGTTAAAGCGGGGGGGAGACAATGAGCAGTTCTTC. This encodes CASSLLKRGGDNEQFF.

This clonotype came up many times. V usage is TRBV21-1 and J usage is TRBJ2-2. TRBV21-1 is an annotated pseudogene. This CDR3 spans 17 amino acids. CDR3 residues: CASSKAGYRGNTGELFF. The CDR3 DNA sequence: TGTGCCAGCAGCAAGGCCGGTTATCGGGGTAACACCGGGGAGCTGTTTTTT.

V is TRBV7-9 and J is TRBJ2-7, with TRBD2 matching 7 bases. The V segment lost 6 bases and the J segment 3 bases; nucleotides outside the gene matches: 8. The germline V gene has CDR1 SEHNR and CDR2 FQNEAQ (reference sequence). CDR3 length: 14 amino acids. The CDR3 DNA is TGTGCCAGCAGTCACCCGACGGGGGGCTACGAGCAGTACTTC. Its translation is CASSHPTGGYEQYF.

The rearrangement links TRBV7-2 to TRBJ2-1; 9 nucleotides line up with TRBD1. This CDR3 region has 15 residues. Germline lookup yields CDR1 SGHTA and CDR2 FQGNSA. V was pared by 5 bases and J by 4 bases, with 6 bases of the junction left unmatched. The CDR3 bases are TGTGCCAGCAGCCCTAAGACAGGGGGATACAATGAGCAGTTCTTC. This gives the protein CASSPKTGGYNEQFF.

This chain uses TRBV11-3 with TRBJ2-7; D unclear. Looked up from germline, CDR1 is SGHNT and CDR2 is YENEEA. The CDR3 contains 11 residues. Trimming shortened V by 6 bases and J by 6 bases, and 9 bases separated the two germline ends. The DNA for the CDR3 is TGTGCCAGCAGACAAGGCTCCGAGCAGTACTTC. Its translation is CASRQGSEQYF.

CDR3 sequence: CATSEPREAIYEQYF. DNA of the CDR3: TGTGCCACCAGTGAACCACGCGAAGCTATATACGAGCAGTACTTC. The chain joins TRBV24-1 to TRBJ2-7; D gene unclear. This CDR3 contains 15 residues. Germline V CDR1 and CDR2: KGHDR, SFDVKD. Trimming removed 4 bases from V and 4 bases from J, with 16 bases in between.